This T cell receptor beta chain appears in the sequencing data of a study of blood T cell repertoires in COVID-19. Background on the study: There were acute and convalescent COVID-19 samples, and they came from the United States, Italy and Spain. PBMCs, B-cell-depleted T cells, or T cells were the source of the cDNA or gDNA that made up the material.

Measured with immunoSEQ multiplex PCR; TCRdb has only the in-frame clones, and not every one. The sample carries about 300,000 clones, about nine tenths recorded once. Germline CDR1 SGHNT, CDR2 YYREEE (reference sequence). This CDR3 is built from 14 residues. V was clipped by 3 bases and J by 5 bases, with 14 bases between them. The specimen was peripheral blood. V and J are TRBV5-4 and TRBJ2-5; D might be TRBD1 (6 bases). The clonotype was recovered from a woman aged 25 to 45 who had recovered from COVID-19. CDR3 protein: CASSSTGYRETQYF. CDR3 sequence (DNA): TGTGCCAGCAGCTCTACAGGGTATCGGGAGACCCAGTACTTC.